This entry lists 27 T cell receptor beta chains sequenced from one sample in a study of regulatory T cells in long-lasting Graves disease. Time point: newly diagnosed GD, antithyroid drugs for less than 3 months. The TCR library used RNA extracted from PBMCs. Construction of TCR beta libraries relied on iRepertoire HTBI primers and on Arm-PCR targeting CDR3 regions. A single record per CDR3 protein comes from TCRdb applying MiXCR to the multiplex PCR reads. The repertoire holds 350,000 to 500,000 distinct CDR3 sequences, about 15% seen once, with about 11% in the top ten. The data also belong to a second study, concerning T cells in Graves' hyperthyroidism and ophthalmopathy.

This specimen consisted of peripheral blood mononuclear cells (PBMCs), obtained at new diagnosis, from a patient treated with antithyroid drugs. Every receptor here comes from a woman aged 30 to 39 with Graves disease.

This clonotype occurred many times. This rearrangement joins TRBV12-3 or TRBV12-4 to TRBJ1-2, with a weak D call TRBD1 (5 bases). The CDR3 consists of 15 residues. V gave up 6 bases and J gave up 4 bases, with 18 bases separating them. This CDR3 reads CASRSGTAAVYGYTF. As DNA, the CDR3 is TGTGCCAGCAGATCCGGGACGGCTGCAGTCTATGGCTACACCTTC.

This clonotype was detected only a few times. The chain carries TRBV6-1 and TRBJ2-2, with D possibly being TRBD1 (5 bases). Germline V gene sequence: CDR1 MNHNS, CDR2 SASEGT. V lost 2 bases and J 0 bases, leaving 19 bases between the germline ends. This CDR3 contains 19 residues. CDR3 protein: CASSEWPGSLITNTGELFF. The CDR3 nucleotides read TGTGCCAGCAGTGAATGGCCAGGGTCCCTTATTACGAACACCGGGGAGCTGTTTTTT.

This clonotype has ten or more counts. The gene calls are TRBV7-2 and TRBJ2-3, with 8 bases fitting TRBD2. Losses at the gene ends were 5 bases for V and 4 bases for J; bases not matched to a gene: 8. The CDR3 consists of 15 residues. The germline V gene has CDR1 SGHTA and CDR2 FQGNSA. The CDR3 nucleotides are TGTGCCAGCAGCCGGAGGAGCGGGAGCTCAGATACGCAGTATTTT. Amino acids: CASSRRSGSSDTQYF.

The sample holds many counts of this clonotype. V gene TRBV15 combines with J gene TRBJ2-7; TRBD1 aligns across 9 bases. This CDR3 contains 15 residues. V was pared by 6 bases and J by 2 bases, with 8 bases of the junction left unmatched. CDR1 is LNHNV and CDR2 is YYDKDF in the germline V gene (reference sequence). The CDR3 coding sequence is TGTGCCACCAGGAGGATGGGACAGGGAACCTACGAGCAGTACTTC. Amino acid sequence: CATRRMGQGTYEQYF.

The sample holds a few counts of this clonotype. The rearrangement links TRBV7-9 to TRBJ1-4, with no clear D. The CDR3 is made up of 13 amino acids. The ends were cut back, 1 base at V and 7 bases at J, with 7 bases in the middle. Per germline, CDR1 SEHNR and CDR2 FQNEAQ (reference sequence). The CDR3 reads CASSLDVGEKLFF. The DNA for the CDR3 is TGTGCCAGCAGCTTAGATGTCGGTGAAAAACTGTTTTTT.

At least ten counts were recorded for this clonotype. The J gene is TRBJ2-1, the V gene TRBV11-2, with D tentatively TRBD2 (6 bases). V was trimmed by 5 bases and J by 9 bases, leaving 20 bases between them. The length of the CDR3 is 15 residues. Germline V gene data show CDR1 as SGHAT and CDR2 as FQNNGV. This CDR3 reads CASSGGDSLIREQFF. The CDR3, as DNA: TGTGCCAGCAGCGGCGGGGACTCGCTCATTCGTGAGCAGTTCTTC.

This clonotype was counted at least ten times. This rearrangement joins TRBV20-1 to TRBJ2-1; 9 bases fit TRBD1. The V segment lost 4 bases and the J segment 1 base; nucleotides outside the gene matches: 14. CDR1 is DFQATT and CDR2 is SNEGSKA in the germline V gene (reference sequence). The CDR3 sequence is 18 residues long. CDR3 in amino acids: CSANRRDTGQGSYNEQFF. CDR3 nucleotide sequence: TGCAGTGCTAATCGGCGGGATACTGGACAGGGGTCCTACAATGAGCAGTTCTTC.

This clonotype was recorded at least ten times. CDR3 residues: CASSYPPGTGETQYF. The DNA for the CDR3 is TGTGCCAGCAGTTACCCGCCCGGGACAGGGGAGACCCAGTACTTC. The rearrangement uses TRBV6-5 and TRBJ2-5; TRBD1 matches at 9 bases. The V segment lost 2 bases and the J segment 5 bases; nucleotides outside the gene matches: 6. In germline, CDR1 is MNHEY, CDR2 SVGAGI. This CDR3 is built from 15 residues.

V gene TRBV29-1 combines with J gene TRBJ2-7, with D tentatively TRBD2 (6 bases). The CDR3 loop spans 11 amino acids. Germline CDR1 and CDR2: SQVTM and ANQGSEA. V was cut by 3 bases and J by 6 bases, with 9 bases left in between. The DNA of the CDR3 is TGCAGCGTTGAGCTAGCGTCCGAGCAGTACTTC. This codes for CSVELASEQYF.

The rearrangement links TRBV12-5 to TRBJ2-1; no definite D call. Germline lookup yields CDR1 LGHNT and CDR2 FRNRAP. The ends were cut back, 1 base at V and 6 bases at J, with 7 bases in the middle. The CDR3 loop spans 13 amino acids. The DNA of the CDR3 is TGTGCTAGTGGTTTGGCTAGGTCCAATGAGCAGTTCTTC. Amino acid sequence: CASGLARSNEQFF. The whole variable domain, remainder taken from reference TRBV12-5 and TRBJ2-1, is DARVTQTPRHKVTEMGQEVTMRCQPILGHNTVFWYRQTMMQGLELLAYFRNRAPLDDSGMPKDRFSAEMPDATLATLKIQPSEPRDSAVYFCASGLARSNEQFFGPGTRLTVL.

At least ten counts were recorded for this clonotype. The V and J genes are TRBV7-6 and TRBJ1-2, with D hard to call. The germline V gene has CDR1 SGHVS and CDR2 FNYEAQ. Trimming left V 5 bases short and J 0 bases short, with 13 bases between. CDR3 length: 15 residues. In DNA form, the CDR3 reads TGTGCCAGCAGCCTAACGGACGGACCTAACTATGGCTACACCTTC. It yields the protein CASSLTDGPNYGYTF.

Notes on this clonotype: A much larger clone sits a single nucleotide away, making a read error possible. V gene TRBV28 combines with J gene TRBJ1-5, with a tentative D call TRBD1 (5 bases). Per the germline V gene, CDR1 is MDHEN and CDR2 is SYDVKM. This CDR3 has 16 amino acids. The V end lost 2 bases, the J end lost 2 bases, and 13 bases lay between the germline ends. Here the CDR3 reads CASSLRWGRGNQPQHF. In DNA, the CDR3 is TGTGCCAGCAGTTTACGGTGGGGACGGGGCAATCAGCCCCAGCATTTT.

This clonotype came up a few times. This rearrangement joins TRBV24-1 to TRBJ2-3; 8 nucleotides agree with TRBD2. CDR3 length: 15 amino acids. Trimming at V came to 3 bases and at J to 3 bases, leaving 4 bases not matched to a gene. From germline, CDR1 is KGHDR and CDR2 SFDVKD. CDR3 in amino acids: CATSDPGTRTDTQYF. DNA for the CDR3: TGTGCCACCAGTGATCCCGGGACTAGGACAGATACGCAGTATTTT.

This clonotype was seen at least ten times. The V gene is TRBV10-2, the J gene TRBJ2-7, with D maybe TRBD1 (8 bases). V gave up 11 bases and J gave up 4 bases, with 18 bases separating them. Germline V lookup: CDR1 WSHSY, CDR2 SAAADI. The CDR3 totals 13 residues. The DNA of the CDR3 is TGCGCCGGCGGCACAGGGGGGGGATACGAGCAGTACTTC. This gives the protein CAGGTGGGYEQYF.

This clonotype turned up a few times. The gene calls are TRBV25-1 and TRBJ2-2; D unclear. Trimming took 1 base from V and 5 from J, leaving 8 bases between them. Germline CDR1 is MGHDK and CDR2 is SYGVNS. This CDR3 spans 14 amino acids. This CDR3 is CASSESVDTGELFF. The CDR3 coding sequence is TGTGCCAGCAGTGAATCCGTGGATACCGGGGAGCTGTTTTTT.

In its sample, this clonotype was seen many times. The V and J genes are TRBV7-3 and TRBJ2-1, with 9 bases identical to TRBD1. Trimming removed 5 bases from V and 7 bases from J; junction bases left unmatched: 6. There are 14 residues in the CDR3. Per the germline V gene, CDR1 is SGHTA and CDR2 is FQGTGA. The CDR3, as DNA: TGTGCCAGCAGCCCCGGGACAGGGTCGAATGAGCAGTTCTTC. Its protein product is CASSPGTGSNEQFF.

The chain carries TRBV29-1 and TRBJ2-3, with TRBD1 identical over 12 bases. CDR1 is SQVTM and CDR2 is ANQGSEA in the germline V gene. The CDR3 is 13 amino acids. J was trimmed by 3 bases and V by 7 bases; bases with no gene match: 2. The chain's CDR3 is CSGDRGPTDTQYF. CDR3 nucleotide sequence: TGCAGCGGGGACAGGGGGCCGACAGATACGCAGTATTTT.

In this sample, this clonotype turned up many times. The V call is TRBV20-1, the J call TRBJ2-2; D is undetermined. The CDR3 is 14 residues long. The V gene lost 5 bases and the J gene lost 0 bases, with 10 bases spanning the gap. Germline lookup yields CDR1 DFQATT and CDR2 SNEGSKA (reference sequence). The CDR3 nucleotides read TGCAGTGCTCACCTAAGACCGAACACCGGGGAGCTGTTTTTT. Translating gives CSAHLRPNTGELFF.

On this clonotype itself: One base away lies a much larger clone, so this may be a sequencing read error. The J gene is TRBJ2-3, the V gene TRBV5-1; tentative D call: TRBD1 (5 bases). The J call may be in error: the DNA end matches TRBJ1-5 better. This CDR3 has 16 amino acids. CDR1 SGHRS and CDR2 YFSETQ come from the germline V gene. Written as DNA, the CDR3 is TGCGCCAGCAGAGGGACTAGCGGGAGTTCGGGAGATACGCAGCATTTT. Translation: CASRGTSGSSGDTQHF.

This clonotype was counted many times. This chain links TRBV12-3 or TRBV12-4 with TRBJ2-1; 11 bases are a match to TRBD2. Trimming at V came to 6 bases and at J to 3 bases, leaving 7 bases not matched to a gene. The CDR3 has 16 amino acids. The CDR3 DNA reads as TGTGCCAGCAGCCCCCAACTAGCGGGAGTCTACAATGAGCAGTTCTTC. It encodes CASSPQLAGVYNEQFF.

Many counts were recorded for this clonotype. CDR3 DNA: TGTGCCAGCAGCCCTACAGGTGCTGGGGCCAACGTCCTGACTTTC. Its protein is CASSPTGAGANVLTF. This chain uses TRBV12-3 or TRBV12-4 with TRBJ2-6; TRBD1 is a possible D gene (5 bases). The CDR3 contains 15 residues. The V and J ends lost 6 bases and 2 bases respectively, with 11 bases between them.

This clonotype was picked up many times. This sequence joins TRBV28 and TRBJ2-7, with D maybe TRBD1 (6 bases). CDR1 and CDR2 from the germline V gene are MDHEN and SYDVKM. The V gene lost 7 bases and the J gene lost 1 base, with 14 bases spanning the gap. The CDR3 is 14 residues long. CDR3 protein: CASKKQGFSYEQYF. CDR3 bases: TGTGCCAGCAAGAAACAGGGATTTTCCTACGAGCAGTACTTC.

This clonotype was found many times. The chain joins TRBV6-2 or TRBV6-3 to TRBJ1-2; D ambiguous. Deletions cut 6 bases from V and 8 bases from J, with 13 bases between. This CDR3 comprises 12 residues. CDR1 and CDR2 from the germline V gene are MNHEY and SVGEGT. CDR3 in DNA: TGTGCCAGCAGCCTTCGGGGTAGAGGCTACACCTTC. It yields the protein CASSLRGRGYTF.

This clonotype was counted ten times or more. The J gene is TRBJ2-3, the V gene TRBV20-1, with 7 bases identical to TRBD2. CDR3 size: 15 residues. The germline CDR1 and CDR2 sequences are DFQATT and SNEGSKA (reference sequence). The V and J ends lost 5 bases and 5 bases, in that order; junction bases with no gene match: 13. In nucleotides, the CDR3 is TGCAGTGCTGGCTTTGGCGGGAGAGCCCGAGATACGCAGTATTTT. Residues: CSAGFGGRARDTQYF.

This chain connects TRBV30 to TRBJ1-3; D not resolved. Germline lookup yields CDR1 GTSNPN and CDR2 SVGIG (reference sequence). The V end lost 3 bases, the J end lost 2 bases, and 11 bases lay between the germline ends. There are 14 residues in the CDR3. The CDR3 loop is CAWSRIAAGNTIYF. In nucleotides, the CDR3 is TGTGCCTGGAGCAGAATCGCCGCTGGAAACACCATATATTTT. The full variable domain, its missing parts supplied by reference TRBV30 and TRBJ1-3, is SQTIHQWPATLVQPVGSPLSLECTVEGTSNPNLYWYRQAAGRGLQLLFYSVGIGQISSEVPQNLSASRPQDRQFILSSKKLLLSDSGFYLCAWSRIAAGNTIYFGEGSWLTVV.

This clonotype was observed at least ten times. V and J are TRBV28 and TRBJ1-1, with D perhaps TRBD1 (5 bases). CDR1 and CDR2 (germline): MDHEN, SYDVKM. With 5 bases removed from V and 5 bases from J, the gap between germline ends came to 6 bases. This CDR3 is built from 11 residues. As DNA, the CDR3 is TGTGCCAGCAGTCGGGGGACTGAAGCTTTCTTT. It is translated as CASSRGTEAFF.

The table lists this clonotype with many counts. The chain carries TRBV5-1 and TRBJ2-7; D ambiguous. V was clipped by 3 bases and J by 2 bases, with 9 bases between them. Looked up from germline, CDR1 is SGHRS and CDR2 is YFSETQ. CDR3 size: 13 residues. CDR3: CASSSGNTYEQYF. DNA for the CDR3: TGCGCCAGCAGCTCAGGCAATACCTACGAGCAGTACTTC. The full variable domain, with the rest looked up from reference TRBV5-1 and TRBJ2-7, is KAGVTQTPRYLIKTRGQQVTLSCSPISGHRSVSWYQQTPGQGLQFLFEYFSETQRNKGNFPGRFSGRQFSNSRSEMNVSTLELGDSALYLCASSSGNTYEQYFGPGTRLTVT.